This entry lists 16 T cell receptor beta chains sequenced from one sample in a study of blood T cell repertoires in COVID-19. The table came from immunoSEQ multiplex PCR; TCRdb's copy has only in-frame clones and leaves some out. This sample has tens of thousands of clones, with 86% found just once. The sample comprised peripheral blood. The source of these receptors is a human donor in a cohort sampled during active COVID-19.

This sequence joins TRBV5-4 and TRBJ2-6, with D unresolved. Trimming removed 5 bases from V and 0 bases from J, with 12 bases in between. Germline V gene lookup returns CDR1 SGHNT and CDR2 YYREEE (reference sequence). The CDR3 contains 16 residues. Here the CDR3 DNA reads TGTGCCAGCAGTTCCCCCTCCTCCTCTGGGGCCAACGTCCTGACTTTC. This gives the protein CASSSPSSSGANVLTF.

The chain recombines TRBV19 with TRBJ1-1, with 11 bases aligning to TRBD1. Germline loops: CDR1 LNHDA, CDR2 SQIVND (reference sequence). The length of the CDR3 is 17 residues. V dropped 3 bases and J dropped 1; count of bases not matched to a gene: 7. CDR3 residues: CASSMGRTGGWNTEAFF. CDR3 in DNA: TGTGCCAGTAGTATGGGCAGGACAGGGGGCTGGAACACTGAAGCTTTCTTT.

The chain carries TRBV6-6 and TRBJ1-2; 11 nucleotides match TRBD1. After removal of 1 base from V and 13 bases from J, the junction contained 8 bases not matched to a gene. Looked up from germline, CDR1 is MNHNY and CDR2 is SVGAGI (reference sequence). The length of the CDR3 is 14 residues. Written as DNA, the CDR3 is TGTGCCAGCAGTTACTTCCGGGACAGGGGGAGGGGCACCTTC. Amino acids: CASSYFRDRGRGTF.

This chain joins TRBV4-2 and TRBJ2-2; D is unclear. In germline, CDR1 is LGHNA, CDR2 YNFKEQ. V lost 6 bases to trimming and J lost 6 bases, with 14 bases between them. This CDR3 spans 14 amino acids. The CDR3: CASRRLGAPGELFF. The CDR3 bases are TGTGCCAGCAGACGTCTGGGCGCCCCCGGGGAGCTGTTTTTT.

The chain has TRBV7-9 and TRBJ2-7; TRBD1 is a possible D gene (6 bases). V lost 1 base and J lost 3, with 13 bases in between. The CDR3 is made up of 15 amino acids. Germline assignment: CDR1 SEHNR and CDR2 FQNEAQ (reference sequence). CDR3 DNA: TGTGCCAGCAGCTTAGGGGGGCATGTTATCTACGAGCAGTACTTC. Its protein product is CASSLGGHVIYEQYF.

The chain combines TRBV11-2 with TRBJ2-7, with 7 positions matching TRBD1. Trimming at V came to 5 bases and at J to 4 bases, leaving 11 bases not matched to a gene. This CDR3 has 15 residues. CDR1 and CDR2 from the germline V gene are SGHAT and FQNNGV. CDR3 residues: CASSQGVGPQYEQYF. The CDR3 DNA is TGTGCCAGCAGCCAGGGGGTAGGGCCTCAATACGAGCAGTACTTC.

This clone was picked up a small number of times. V and J are TRBV7-9 and TRBJ2-2; D not resolved. The CDR3 spans 17 residues. Deletions cut 2 bases from V and 3 bases from J, with 16 bases between. Germline V CDR1 and CDR2: SEHNR, FQNEAQ (reference sequence). The CDR3 region is CASSLISLRQYTGELFF. The CDR3 DNA reads as TGTGCCAGCAGCTTAATTTCCCTCCGCCAGTACACCGGGGAGCTGTTTTTT.

The chain joins TRBV6-5 to TRBJ2-7, with 7 bases lining up with TRBD2. CDR1 is MNHEY and CDR2 is SVGAGI in the germline V gene. The ends lost 4 bases at V and 7 bases at J; junction bases unmatched: 7. The CDR3 runs 13 residues. The CDR3 is CASSSGGGREQYF. CDR3 bases: TGTGCCAGCAGTTCGGGGGGAGGCCGAGAGCAGTACTTC.

CDR3 residues: CATAERGGTDTQYF. DNA for the CDR3: TGCGCCACCGCCGAGCGGGGAGGCACAGATACGCAGTATTTT. The chain uses TRBV5-1 and TRBJ2-3; TRBD2 aligns across 7 bases. Trimming removed 9 bases from V and 1 base from J; junction bases left unmatched: 8. The germline gives CDR1 SGHRS, CDR2 YFSETQ. The CDR3 is 14 residues long. The whole variable domain, filled in from reference TRBV5-1 and TRBJ2-3, reads KAGVTQTPRYLIKTRGQQVTLSCSPISGHRSVSWYQQTPGQGLQFLFEYFSETQRNKGNFPGRFSGRQFSNSRSEMNVSTLELGDSALYLCATAERGGTDTQYFGPGTRLTVL.

CDR3 DNA: TGTGCCAGCTCCCCGGACTGGTGGAACACTGAAGCTTTCTTT. Translated: CASSPDWWNTEAFF. The chain has TRBV18 and TRBJ1-1; D is undetermined. The CDR3 totals 14 residues. Trimming cost V 6 bases and J 1 base, with 12 bases left between them. Germline V lookup: CDR1 KGHSH, CDR2 LQKENI.

The rearrangement joins TRBV14 to TRBJ2-7; 9 nucleotides agree with TRBD2. This CDR3 is 16 amino acids long. Germline lookup yields CDR1 SGHDN and CDR2 FVKESK. Trimming at V came to 3 bases and at J to 2 bases, leaving 8 bases not matched to a gene. The CDR3 DNA sequence: TGTGCCAGCAGCCAGAAGGGACTAGCTAAACCCTACGAGCAGTACTTC. This translates into CASSQKGLAKPYEQYF.

The chain joins TRBV19 to TRBJ2-1; 10 nucleotides agree with TRBD1. The CDR3 covers 15 residues. Germline-derived CDR1 and CDR2 are LNHDA and SQIVND (reference sequence). V lost 3 bases and J lost 6; bases outside the gene matches: 5. The CDR3 reads CASSIGDRGSNEQFF. The CDR3 nucleotides are TGTGCCAGTAGTATCGGGGACAGGGGATCCAATGAGCAGTTCTTC.

The chain employs TRBV7-3 and TRBJ2-2; 8 bases are shared with TRBD1. V lost 5 bases to trimming and J lost 5 bases; unmatched junction nucleotides: 7. Germline V gene data show CDR1 as SGHTA and CDR2 as FQGTGA. The CDR3 covers 15 residues. CDR3 loop: CASSNQGAGTGELFF. The CDR3 nucleotides are TGTGCCAGCAGCAATCAGGGGGCAGGGACCGGGGAGCTGTTTTTT.

This clone was seen a single time. V gene TRBV18 combines with J gene TRBJ2-2; tentative D call: TRBD1 (6 bases). Germline V gene sequence: CDR1 KGHSH, CDR2 LQKENI. Trimming took off 4 bases at V and 1 base at J, with 16 bases between the two ends. This CDR3 contains 17 residues. The CDR3: CASSLGRTGQNTGELFF. The CDR3, as DNA: TGTGCCAGCTCACTTGGCAGGACGGGACAGAACACCGGGGAGCTGTTTTTT.

The CDR3 sequence: CASSRVSGSYNEQFF. CDR3 sequence (DNA): TGTGCCAGTAGTCGCGTTAGCGGCTCCTACAATGAGCAGTTCTTC. This chain links TRBV19 with TRBJ2-1, with a possible D match to TRBD2 (6 bases). The CDR3 loop spans 15 amino acids. Per the germline V gene, CDR1 is LNHDA and CDR2 is SQIVND (reference sequence). Trimming left V 5 bases short and J 0 bases short, with 11 bases between.

V and J are TRBV18 and TRBJ1-1; D possibly corresponds to TRBD1 (6 bases). Germline CDR1 and CDR2: KGHSH and LQKENI. V lost 2 bases, J lost 6 bases, and 10 bases lay in between. The CDR3 covers 13 residues. CDR3 residues: CASSPSGVAEAFF. For the CDR3, the DNA is TGTGCCAGCTCACCATCAGGGGTCGCTGAAGCTTTCTTT.